What follows are 5 T cell receptor beta chains derived from one specimen sequenced in a study of CD8 T cells in Susac syndrome. RNA totalling about 0.5 to 1 ug underwent reverse transcription with random hexamers. TCRdb re-analysed the immunoSEQ multiplex PCR reads in MiXCR, keeping a single row per CDR3 protein. The sample shows 170,000 or so distinct CDR3 sequences, roughly 94% of them seen only once. Sequencing used CD4+ T cells from PBMCs. These receptors came from a human donor with Susac syndrome.

The chain uses TRBV7-9 and TRBJ2-3, with 14 bases lining up with TRBD2. The V gene end was trimmed by 4 bases and the J gene end by 6 bases; junction bases not matched to a gene: 12. Per germline, CDR1 SEHNR and CDR2 FQNEAQ (reference sequence). CDR3 length equals 18 residues. This CDR3 is CASSSTRLAGGPGDTQYF. CDR3 DNA sequence: TGTGCCAGCAGCTCGACCCGACTAGCGGGAGGGCCAGGGGATACGCAGTATTTT.

This chain connects TRBV4-1 to TRBJ2-7; D might be TRBD1 (5 bases). Between the trimmed V and J ends, which lost 4 bases and 2 bases, there was a span of 12 bases. This CDR3 region has 14 residues. CDR1 and CDR2 from the germline V gene are MGHRA and YSYEKL. The CDR3 is CASSRSWTPYEQYF. In DNA form, the CDR3 reads TGCGCCAGCAGCCGCTCTTGGACACCCTACGAGCAGTACTTC.

The rearrangement uses TRBV20-1 and TRBJ2-7; 7 bases align to TRBD2. With 6 bases clipped from V and 2 bases from J, the junction kept 10 bases outside the gene matches. The CDR3 spans 14 residues. CDR1 is DFQATT and CDR2 is SNEGSKA in the germline V gene (reference sequence). The CDR3 is CSAESGSGTYEQYF. The CDR3 DNA is TGCAGTGCCGAGAGCGGCAGCGGGACCTACGAGCAGTACTTC.

The rearrangement joins TRBV18 to TRBJ2-1; tentatively, D is TRBD1 (6 bases). This CDR3 has 13 amino acids. V lost 5 bases to trimming and J lost 5 bases, with 10 bases between them. Germline values: CDR1 KGHSH, CDR2 LQKENI. The CDR3 nucleotides are TGTGCCAGCTCAGAAAGGGGGAACAATGAGCAGTTCTTC. This sequence encodes CASSERGNNEQFF.

The chain is built from TRBV20-1 and TRBJ2-1; 16 bases align to TRBD2. The CDR3 covers 19 residues. Germline V gives CDR1 DFQATT, CDR2 SNEGSKA (reference sequence). J lost 0 bases, V lost 0 bases, and 5 bases had no gene match. In nucleotides, the CDR3 is TGCAGTGCTAGAGAGTGGGGACTAGCGGGGGGGAACTCCTACAATGAGCAGTTCTTC. It codes for CSAREWGLAGGNSYNEQFF.